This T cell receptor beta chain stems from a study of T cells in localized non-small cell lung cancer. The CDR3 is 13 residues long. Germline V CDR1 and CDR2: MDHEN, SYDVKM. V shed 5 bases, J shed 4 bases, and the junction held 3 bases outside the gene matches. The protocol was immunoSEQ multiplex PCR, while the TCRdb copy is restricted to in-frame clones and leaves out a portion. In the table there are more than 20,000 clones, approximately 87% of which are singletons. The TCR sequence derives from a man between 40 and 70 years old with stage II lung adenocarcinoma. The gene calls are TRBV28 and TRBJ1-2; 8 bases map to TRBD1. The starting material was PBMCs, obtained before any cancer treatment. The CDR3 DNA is TGTGCCAGCAGTCTCCAGGGGGCCTATGGCTACACCTTC. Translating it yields CASSLQGAYGYTF.